A selection of T cell receptor beta chains follows, all from one sample in a study of blood T cell repertoires in COVID-19. TCRdb's copy holds only in-frame clones and misses some; the assay was immunoSEQ multiplex PCR. The repertoire holds just over 650,000 clones, with around 89% as singletons. Sequencing was performed on peripheral blood. The receptors were sampled from a woman younger than 30 with acute or convalescent COVID-19. Both conserved end residues are part of each CDR3. The order of the fields is D gene, V gene, J gene, clone size, CDR3 protein, CDR3 DNA. The D gene is left open where the match is weak. Only part of the rows carry a size: once, few, many, or a class if the clone is expanded.

.	TRBV6-5	TRBJ1-5	.	CASSYSTGHNQPQHF	TGTGCCAGCAGTTACTCGACAGGACACAATCAGCCCCAGCATTTT
TRBD1	TRBV7-2	TRBJ2-1	once	CASSYRGSGQGVWQFF	TGTGCCAGCAGCTATAGAGGATCGGGACAGGGAGTTTGGCAGTTCTTC
TRBD1	TRBV3-1/TRBV3-2	TRBJ2-7	.	CASSQDRGYEQYF	TGTGCCAGCAGCCAGGACAGGGGGTACGAGCAGTACTTC
.	TRBV11-2	TRBJ2-3	.	CASSLGLGGPLTDTQYF	TGTGCCAGCAGCTTAGGTCTGGGCGGGCCTCTCACAGATACGCAGTATTTT
TRBD2	TRBV9	TRBJ2-7	.	CASSAGLAGVEQYF	TGTGCCAGCAGCGCGGGACTAGCGGGGGTCGAGCAGTACTTC
TRBD1	TRBV19	TRBJ1-5	.	CASSKGTGVNNQPQHF	TGTGCCAGTAGTAAGGGGACAGGGGTCAACAATCAGCCCCAGCATTTT
TRBD1	TRBV5-4	TRBJ2-1	.	CASSLDRGRANEQFF	TGTGCCAGCAGCTTGGACAGGGGACGGGCCAATGAGCAGTTCTTC
.	TRBV7-9	TRBJ2-7	.	CASSPPSLEQYF	TGTGCCAGCAGCCCTCCCAGTCTCGAGCAGTACTTC
.	TRBV12-1	TRBJ1-2	.	CASSNGQGAGGYTF	TGTGCCAGCAGCAACGGACAGGGGGCAGGGGGCTACACCTTC
.	TRBV12-5	TRBJ1-1	.	CASGLPQRGDDTEAFF	TGTGCTAGTGGTTTGCCTCAGCGGGGGGATGACACTGAAGCTTTCTTT
.	TRBV5-1	TRBJ1-1	.	CASSLEAGEDTEAFF	TGCGCCAGCAGCTTGGAGGCAGGGGAAGACACTGAAGCTTTCTTT
TRBD1	TRBV11-1	TRBJ1-1	.	CASSLPWTGSTAFF	TGTGCCAGCAGCTTGCCTTGGACAGGCTCTACAGCTTTCTTT
.	TRBV14	TRBJ1-2	.	CASSDSKVYGYTF	TGTGCCAGCAGCGACAGCAAAGTCTATGGCTACACCTTC
.	TRBV3-1/TRBV3-2	TRBJ1-6	.	CASSRGATRWNSPLHF	TGTGCCAGCAGCCGGGGCGCGACGAGGTGGAATTCACCCCTCCACTTT
.	TRBV5-1	TRBJ1-4	.	CASTPGGTAATNEKLFF	TGCGCCAGCACGCCGGGCGGGACGGCCGCAACTAATGAAAAACTGTTTTTT
.	TRBV14	TRBJ1-1	.	CASSQNRVGTEAFF	TGTGCCAGCAGCCAAAACAGGGTTGGAACTGAAGCTTTCTTT
.	TRBV29-1	TRBJ1-5	.	CSVTDSPGQPQHF	TGCAGCGTGACTGACAGCCCCGGTCAGCCCCAGCATTTT
.	TRBV9	TRBJ1-1	.	CASSVVAGWNTEAFF	TGTGCCAGCAGCGTAGTGGCAGGGTGGAACACTGAAGCTTTCTTT
.	TRBV7-6	TRBJ1-2	.	CASSSVPKGSGGYTF	TGTGCCAGCAGCTCCGTCCCCAAGGGATCAGGGGGCTACACCTTC
.	TRBV1	TRBJ2-3	.	CTSSRSGLAGDDTDTQYF	TGCACCAGCAGCCGGTCAGGGCTAGCGGGGGACGACACAGATACGCAGTATTTT
TRBD2	TRBV6-4	TRBJ2-7	.	CASSPDRGAYEQYF	TGTGCCAGCAGTCCCGACCGGGGGGCCTACGAGCAGTACTTC
TRBD2	TRBV6-5	TRBJ2-1	.	CASSYVAGDNEQFF	TGTGCCAGCAGTTACGTGGCGGGGGACAATGAGCAGTTCTTC
.	TRBV19	TRBJ1-1	once	CASIPGPGGTEAFF	TGTGCCAGTATTCCCGGCCCCGGCGGGACTGAAGCTTTCTTT
.	TRBV24-1	TRBJ1-1	.	CATSDGETEAFF	TGTGCCACCAGTGATGGGGAGACTGAAGCTTTCTTT
TRBD1	TRBV5-4	TRBJ1-2	.	CASRRDRGDGYTF	TGTGCCAGCAGGCGGGACAGGGGAGATGGCTACACCTTC
TRBD2	TRBV7-3	TRBJ2-5	.	CASSPNGVGGGQETQYF	TGTGCCAGCAGCCCTAACGGGGTTGGCGGGGGGCAAGAGACCCAGTACTTC
TRBD1	TRBV27	TRBJ2-7	.	CASSLRPPQGAWDEQYF	TGTGCCAGCAGTTTAAGACCCCCCCAGGGGGCTTGGGACGAGCAGTACTTC
.	TRBV24-1	TRBJ2-7	few	CATEGQGRGEQYF	TGTGCCACCGAGGGGCAGGGGAGGGGCGAGCAGTACTTC
.	TRBV3-1/TRBV3-2	TRBJ1-1	.	CASSHEGGTEAFF	TGTGCCAGCAGCCATGAGGGGGGGACTGAAGCTTTCTTT
.	TRBV7-2	TRBJ1-1	.	CASRGRGTPGTEAFF	TGTGCCAGCCGGGGCAGGGGAACCCCAGGGACTGAAGCTTTCTTT
TRBD2	TRBV7-9	TRBJ2-3	once	CASSSLAGTTDTQYF	TGTGCCAGCAGCTCACTAGCGGGGACCACAGATACGCAGTATTTT
TRBD1	TRBV2	TRBJ2-3	.	CASSDEDRDGPTDTQYF	TGTGCCAGCAGTGACGAGGACAGGGATGGGCCCACAGATACGCAGTATTTT
.	TRBV7-2	TRBJ1-4	.	CASSWGRGPGLSNEKLFF	TGTGCCAGCAGCTGGGGGAGGGGACCAGGGTTGAGTAATGAAAAACTGTTTTTT
TRBD2	TRBV5-1	TRBJ2-1	.	CASIRFRGGAREQFF	TGCGCCAGCATACGCTTTCGCGGGGGGGCCCGGGAACAGTTCTTC
TRBD1	TRBV4-2	TRBJ2-3	.	CASSQELGQGSDTQYF	TGTGCCAGCAGCCAAGAGCTGGGACAGGGATCAGATACGCAGTATTTT
.	TRBV20-1	TRBJ1-2	.	CSVGTPYGYTF	TGCAGTGTAGGGACACCATATGGCTACACCTTC
.	TRBV4-2	TRBJ1-4	few	CASSQPQGRYEKLFF	TGTGCCAGCAGCCAACCTCAGGGGAGATATGAAAAACTGTTTTTT
.	TRBV2	TRBJ1-5	.	CASSGGNNQPQHF	TGTGCCAGCAGTGGGGGCAACAATCAGCCCCAGCATTTT
TRBD1	TRBV5-5	TRBJ1-2	.	CASSFLTAIGTGDGYTF	TGTGCCAGCAGCTTTCTTACAGCCATCGGGACAGGGGATGGCTACACCTTC
TRBD2	TRBV5-1	TRBJ2-1	few	CASSSTSGGVSEQFF	TGCGCCAGCAGTTCGACTAGCGGGGGAGTGAGTGAGCAGTTCTTC
TRBD1	TRBV5-8	TRBJ2-1	.	CASSLSQGAGNEQFF	TGTGCCAGCAGCTTGTCACAGGGGGCAGGCAATGAGCAGTTCTTC
.	TRBV12-3/TRBV12-4	TRBJ1-5	.	CASSFRTDQPQHF	TGTGCCAGCAGTTTCAGGACAGATCAGCCCCAGCATTTT
.	TRBV12-3/TRBV12-4	TRBJ1-1	few	CASSARGDTEAFF	TGTGCCAGCAGTGCCCGAGGAGACACTGAAGCTTTCTTT
TRBD2	TRBV10-3	TRBJ2-7	.	CAISSGGFYEQYF	TGTGCCATCAGTTCGGGGGGGTTCTACGAGCAGTACTTC
.	TRBV2	TRBJ2-3	.	CASRILRGADTQYF	TGTGCCAGCAGGATCCTCAGGGGAGCAGATACGCAGTATTTT
TRBD2	TRBV9	TRBJ2-5	.	CASSAGTSGVVRETQYF	TGTGCCAGCAGCGCCGGGACTAGCGGGGTAGTTCGGGAGACCCAGTACTTC
.	TRBV25-1	TRBJ1-2	.	CASSDLGTSYGYTF	TGTGCCAGCAGTGACCTTGGGACTTCCTATGGCTACACCTTC
TRBD1	TRBV25-1	TRBJ1-1	few	CASAAIRGSTEAFF	TGTGCCAGCGCTGCCATCAGGGGGAGCACTGAAGCTTTCTTT
.	TRBV5-4	TRBJ2-3	.	CASSLDGVTDTQYF	TGTGCCAGCAGCTTGGACGGGGTGACAGATACGCAGTATTTT
.	TRBV5-5	TRBJ2-1	.	CASSPGWGLYNEQFF	TGTGCCAGCAGCCCCGGCTGGGGGCTGTACAATGAGCAGTTCTTC
.	TRBV7-9	TRBJ2-4	.	CASSLDSGAKNIQYF	TGTGCCAGCAGCCTAGACAGCGGAGCCAAAAACATTCAGTACTTC
.	TRBV4-1	TRBJ2-7	.	CASSQGSSYEQYF	TGCGCCAGCAGCCAAGGCAGCTCCTACGAGCAGTACTTC
.	TRBV4-1	TRBJ1-1	.	CASSQGYTGLASTEAFF	TGCGCCAGCAGCCAAGGGTATACAGGGCTGGCGAGCACTGAAGCTTTCTTT
TRBD1	TRBV28	TRBJ2-1	.	CASSLLTGKEEQFF	TGTGCCAGCAGTTTATTGACAGGGAAGGAGGAGCAGTTCTTC
.	TRBV7-3	TRBJ1-1	.	CASSLQGRHTEAFF	TGTGCCAGCAGCTTACAGGGAAGGCACACTGAAGCTTTCTTT
.	TRBV4-1	TRBJ1-5	.	CASSLRSLQISNQPQHF	TGCGCCAGCAGCCTGAGATCGTTACAGATTAGCAATCAGCCCCAGCATTTT
TRBD1	TRBV5-1	TRBJ1-6	.	CASSVNMGQSPLHF	TGCGCCAGCAGTGTTAACATGGGACAGTCACCCCTCCACTTT
.	TRBV9	TRBJ2-3	.	CASSPEGTPKYF	TGTGCCAGCAGCCCGGAGGGGACTCCCAAGTATTTT